This T cell receptor (beta chain) came from a study of T cell responses to AZD1222 COVID-19 vaccine. Study context: Doses given second, at about 4 or about 12 weeks, were pooled. Whole-study results and caveats: No repertoire was sampled before or during the peak T cell response, only after it.

The CDR3 loop spans 13 amino acids. Germline CDR1 reads MNHEY; CDR2 reads SMNVEV (reference sequence). Trimming pared 3 bases from V and 3 bases from J, leaving 8 bases between. Points on this clone: The target antigen is unknown.

Clones were sequenced by immunoSEQ multiplex PCR, and TCRdb holds only the in-frame ones, with some missing. The sample holds approximately 140,000 clones; 70% to 90% are singletons and the top ten take more than 5.5%. This receptor was obtained from an adult in good health. The sequenced sample was peripheral blood, obtained on day 0 of AZD1222 vaccination. This chain links TRBV27 with TRBJ1-1, with D possibly matching TRBD1 (5 bases). In nucleotides, the CDR3 is TGTGCCAGCAGTTTTCAGGGCGACACTGAAGCTTTCTTT. Translating gives CASSFQGDTEAFF.